These T cell receptor beta chains were read from a single sample in a study of blood T cell repertoires in COVID-19. Sequenced by immunoSEQ multiplex PCR; TCRdb stores in-frame clones only, minus some. The sample shows roughly 250,000 clones, around 87% of them seen only once. Sample: PBMCs or T cells enriched from blood (not recorded which). The receptors were sampled from a woman in her thirties with acute COVID-19. CDR3s include the opening cysteine and the closing phenylalanine or tryptophan. D genes are given only for firm matches. The listing skips clone size in some rows; elsewhere it reads once, few, many or a size class.

j_gene: TRBJ2-1
d_gene: TRBD2
abundance: NA
v_gene: TRBV19
CDR3nt: TGTGCCAGTAGAGGCGGGAGCGCTACAAATGAGCAGTTCTTC
CDR3aa: CASRGGSATNEQFF

j_gene: TRBJ2-3
d_gene: TRBD2
abundance: once
v_gene: TRBV2
CDR3nt: TGTGCCAGCAGTGAGGGGGGGATGCCCACAGATACGCAGTATTTT
CDR3aa: CASSEGGMPTDTQYF

j_gene: TRBJ1-3
d_gene: NA
abundance: NA
v_gene: TRBV18
CDR3nt: TGTGCCAGCTCACCACTTTTCCCAGGGGTACCTGGAAACACCATATATTTT
CDR3aa: CASSPLFPGVPGNTIYF

j_gene: TRBJ1-2
d_gene: TRBD1
abundance: NA
v_gene: TRBV11-2
CDR3nt: TGTGCCAGCAGCTTAGGGACAGGGTCTGGCTACACCTTC
CDR3aa: CASSLGTGSGYTF

j_gene: TRBJ2-4
d_gene: NA
abundance: NA
v_gene: TRBV15
CDR3nt: TGTGCCACCAGCAATCCAACGGGGGATAAAAACATTCAGTACTTC
CDR3aa: CATSNPTGDKNIQYF

j_gene: TRBJ2-1
d_gene: NA
abundance: NA
v_gene: TRBV5-1
CDR3nt: TGCGCCAGCAGCTTGACTTCGGTAGATGAGCAGTTCTTC
CDR3aa: CASSLTSVDEQFF

j_gene: TRBJ2-1
d_gene: TRBD2
abundance: NA
v_gene: TRBV10-3
CDR3nt: TGTGCCATCAGTGGGGTGAATGGGAGGGTCCCCAGCGCTGCCTACAATGAGCAGTTCTTC
CDR3aa: CAISGVNGRVPSAAYNEQFF

j_gene: TRBJ2-5
d_gene: TRBD1
abundance: NA
v_gene: TRBV5-1
CDR3nt: TGCGCCAGCAGCTTGGACAGGGGGCAAGAGACCCAGTACTTC
CDR3aa: CASSLDRGQETQYF

j_gene: TRBJ2-7
d_gene: NA
abundance: NA
v_gene: TRBV6-5
CDR3nt: TGTGCCAGCAGGCCGGGATCAAACCCCTACGAGCAGTACTTC
CDR3aa: CASRPGSNPYEQYF

j_gene: TRBJ1-5
d_gene: NA
abundance: NA
v_gene: TRBV27
CDR3nt: TGTGCCAGCAGTTTATGGGGGGGGAGCAATCAGCCCCAGCATTTT
CDR3aa: CASSLWGGSNQPQHF

j_gene: TRBJ2-3
d_gene: NA
abundance: NA
v_gene: TRBV19
CDR3nt: TGTGCCAGTAGTATACAGGGATCAGATACGCAGTATTTT
CDR3aa: CASSIQGSDTQYF

j_gene: TRBJ2-5
d_gene: TRBD1
abundance: NA
v_gene: TRBV5-1
CDR3nt: TGCGCCAGCAGGACCCAGACAGGGCCCCAAGAGACCCAGTACTTC
CDR3aa: CASRTQTGPQETQYF

j_gene: TRBJ2-1
d_gene: TRBD2
abundance: few
v_gene: TRBV30
CDR3nt: TGTGCCTGGAGACATTCCAGCGGGGGGTCGTGGGAGCAGTTCTTC
CDR3aa: CAWRHSSGGSWEQFF

j_gene: TRBJ1-2
d_gene: NA
abundance: once
v_gene: TRBV5-1
CDR3nt: TGCGCCAGCAGCTTGGGAGACAGGATTTATGGCTACACCTTC
CDR3aa: CASSLGDRIYGYTF

j_gene: TRBJ2-5
d_gene: NA
abundance: NA
v_gene: TRBV2
CDR3nt: TGTGCCAGCATGGGGCTACAAGAGACCCAGTACTTC
CDR3aa: CASMGLQETQYF

j_gene: TRBJ1-5
d_gene: NA
abundance: NA
v_gene: TRBV11-1
CDR3nt: TGTGCCAGCAGCTTCGGGAGGGATCAGCCCCAGCATTTT
CDR3aa: CASSFGRDQPQHF

j_gene: TRBJ1-1
d_gene: NA
abundance: NA
v_gene: TRBV2
CDR3nt: TGTGCCAGCAGTCCTACCGGTGGTATGAACACTGAAGCTTTCTTT
CDR3aa: CASSPTGGMNTEAFF

j_gene: TRBJ1-5
d_gene: NA
abundance: NA
v_gene: TRBV5-1
CDR3nt: TGCGCCAGCAGGAGTGATAGCAATCAGCCCCAGCATTTT
CDR3aa: CASRSDSNQPQHF

j_gene: TRBJ2-3
d_gene: NA
abundance: NA
v_gene: TRBV5-4
CDR3nt: TGTGCCAGCAGCTTCGGGGGAAACACAGATACGCAGTATTTT
CDR3aa: CASSFGGNTDTQYF

j_gene: TRBJ2-1
d_gene: TRBD2
abundance: NA
v_gene: TRBV7-7
CDR3nt: TGTGCTAGCAGCCCGGCTAGCGGGGGCCTCTACAATGAGCAGTTCTTC
CDR3aa: CASSPASGGLYNEQFF

j_gene: TRBJ1-5
d_gene: TRBD1
abundance: NA
v_gene: TRBV3-1/TRBV3-2
CDR3nt: TGTGCCAGCAGCCCCAGACAGGGAATTCAGCCCCAGCATTTT
CDR3aa: CASSPRQGIQPQHF

j_gene: TRBJ2-1
d_gene: TRBD2
abundance: NA
v_gene: TRBV4-3
CDR3nt: TGCGCCAGCAGCCTGACTAGCGGGACTTACAATGAGCAGTTCTTC
CDR3aa: CASSLTSGTYNEQFF

j_gene: TRBJ2-5
d_gene: NA
abundance: NA
v_gene: TRBV20-1
CDR3nt: TGCAGTGCTAGTTGGGTAGCGCCCCAAGAGACCCAGTACTTC
CDR3aa: CSASWVAPQETQYF

j_gene: TRBJ2-7
d_gene: NA
abundance: NA
v_gene: TRBV7-9
CDR3nt: TGTGCCAGCAGCCGGGATGGATACGAGCAGTACTTC
CDR3aa: CASSRDGYEQYF

j_gene: TRBJ2-7
d_gene: NA
abundance: NA
v_gene: TRBV28
CDR3nt: TGTGCCAGCAGTTTGGGGGGGGCTGGCGAGCAGTACTTC
CDR3aa: CASSLGGAGEQYF

j_gene: TRBJ2-5
d_gene: NA
abundance: NA
v_gene: TRBV27
CDR3nt: TGTGCCAGCGGCCCCCAGGGAACGGAGAAAGAGACCCAGTACTTC
CDR3aa: CASGPQGTEKETQYF

j_gene: TRBJ2-7
d_gene: NA
abundance: NA
v_gene: TRBV28
CDR3nt: TGTGCCAGCAGTACGACAGGAAATACCTACGAGCAGTACTTC
CDR3aa: CASSTTGNTYEQYF

j_gene: TRBJ2-6
d_gene: TRBD1
abundance: NA
v_gene: TRBV3-1/TRBV3-2
CDR3nt: TGTGCCAGCAGCCAAGTCCTCCAGGGGGCCCTATCTGGGGCCAACGTCCTGACTTTC
CDR3aa: CASSQVLQGALSGANVLTF

j_gene: TRBJ1-5
d_gene: NA
abundance: NA
v_gene: TRBV6-5
CDR3nt: TGTGCCAGCAGTTACTCGGGGCGGAATCAGCCCCAGCATTTT
CDR3aa: CASSYSGRNQPQHF

j_gene: TRBJ2-1
d_gene: TRBD2
abundance: once
v_gene: TRBV7-2
CDR3nt: TGTGCCAGCAGCTTAGTTTCCCTAGCGGGAGAGGTTGAGCAGTTCTTC
CDR3aa: CASSLVSLAGEVEQFF

j_gene: TRBJ2-1
d_gene: TRBD2
abundance: few
v_gene: TRBV5-6
CDR3nt: TGTGCCAGCAGCTTTAAAGGGACTAGGGCCTACAATGAGCAGTTCTTC
CDR3aa: CASSFKGTRAYNEQFF

j_gene: TRBJ2-7
d_gene: NA
abundance: NA
v_gene: TRBV7-6
CDR3nt: TGTGCCAGCAGCTTAGTTCCGGGAAAGGTGAACGAGCAGTACTTC
CDR3aa: CASSLVPGKVNEQYF

j_gene: TRBJ1-2
d_gene: NA
abundance: NA
v_gene: TRBV7-2
CDR3nt: TGTGCCAGCAGCCTTGACAGCACCTCATCCTATGGCTACACCTTC
CDR3aa: CASSLDSTSSYGYTF

j_gene: TRBJ2-7
d_gene: NA
abundance: NA
v_gene: TRBV9
CDR3nt: TGTGCCAGCAGCCCCCAGTTAGCGGCCTCCTACGAGCAGTACTTC
CDR3aa: CASSPQLAASYEQYF

j_gene: TRBJ1-1
d_gene: TRBD1
abundance: NA
v_gene: TRBV4-2
CDR3nt: TGTGCCAGCAGCCCTAAAACGGGACAGGGGATGAGGACTGAAGCTTTCTTT
CDR3aa: CASSPKTGQGMRTEAFF

j_gene: TRBJ1-1
d_gene: TRBD1
abundance: NA
v_gene: TRBV6-6
CDR3nt: TGTGCCAGCAGTTACTTGGGACAGGGGATGAACACTGAAGCTTTCTTT
CDR3aa: CASSYLGQGMNTEAFF

j_gene: TRBJ2-7
d_gene: NA
abundance: NA
v_gene: TRBV5-4
CDR3nt: TGTGCCAGCACAACGTGGAGCAGTGGCTCCTACGAGCAGTACTTC
CDR3aa: CASTTWSSGSYEQYF

j_gene: TRBJ2-1
d_gene: TRBD2
abundance: NA
v_gene: TRBV7-3
CDR3nt: TGTGCCAGCAGCAAGTCTAGCGGGAGTTACAATGAGCAGTTCTTC
CDR3aa: CASSKSSGSYNEQFF